The 8 T cell receptor beta chains in this list originate from one sample, sequenced in a study of blood T cell repertoires in COVID-19. Sequencing was performed with immunoSEQ multiplex PCR; in TCRdb, only in-frame clones are kept and a portion is missing. The sample lists under 350,000 clones; around 90% were seen once. The specimen sequenced was PBMCs or T cells enriched from blood (not recorded which). The receptor source for this set is a woman aged 40 to 55 who had recovered from COVID-19.

This rearrangement joins TRBV5-8 to TRBJ1-1; D perhaps matches TRBD1 (6 bases). The CDR3 has 14 residues. Trimming removed 4 bases from V and 8 bases from J, with 18 bases in between. Germline V gives CDR1 SGHTS, CDR2 YDEGEE. The CDR3 DNA sequence: TGTGCCAGCAGCCAGGAAGGGGGGGCCACGGAAGCTTTCTTT. It specifies CASSQEGGATEAFF.

The rearrangement links TRBV2 to TRBJ1-1; no clear D gene. V lost 7 bases to trimming and J lost 1 base, with 16 bases between them. Germline CDR1 SNHLY, CDR2 FYNNEI. This CDR3 is 15 amino acids long. DNA for the CDR3: TGTGCCAGCAATACACAAGGACTTAAGAACACTGAAGCTTTCTTT. This sequence encodes CASNTQGLKNTEAFF.

CDR3 sequence (DNA): TGTGCCATCAGTGAGAGTCAGGTCTACGAGCAGTACTTC. Residues: CAISESQVYEQYF. The rearrangement joins TRBV10-3 to TRBJ2-7; D gene unclear. V dropped 2 bases and J dropped 3 bases, with 8 bases sitting between them. The CDR3 consists of 13 residues. Germline CDR1 and CDR2: ENHRY and SYGVKD.

This chain connects TRBV5-6 to TRBJ1-1, with a possible D match to TRBD1 (5 bases). V dropped 7 bases and J dropped 2 bases, with 15 bases sitting between them. Germline V CDR1 and CDR2: SGHDT, YYEEEE. The CDR3 totals 14 residues. For the CDR3, the DNA is TGTGCCAGCGCCACCCGGGGGATCAACACTGAAGCTTTCTTT. It specifies CASATRGINTEAFF.

The V call is TRBV14, the J call TRBJ1-1; 8 nucleotides align to TRBD1. The CDR3 runs 13 residues. The V segment lost 4 bases and the J segment 3 bases; nucleotides outside the gene matches: 1. Germline loops: CDR1 SGHDN, CDR2 FVKESK. The DNA of the CDR3 is TGTGCCAGCAGCCCGACAGGGGACACTGAAGCTTTCTTT. Protein product: CASSPTGDTEAFF.

The J gene is TRBJ1-2, the V gene TRBV7-2; the D is unclear. CDR1 is SGHTA, CDR2 FQGNSA, per germline. The V and J ends lost 5 bases and 2 bases respectively, with 18 bases between them. The CDR3 runs 16 residues. The CDR3 loop is CASSPIDGIRNYGYTF. The CDR3 region has the DNA TGTGCCAGCAGCCCGATTGACGGTATCAGGAACTATGGCTACACCTTC.

V and J are TRBV11-2 and TRBJ1-5; D possibly corresponds to TRBD1 (6 bases). The V gene's germline CDR1 is SGHAT and CDR2 FQNNGV. The CDR3 is 15 residues long. The V end lost 1 base, the J end lost 7 bases, and 14 bases lay between the germline ends. DNA of the CDR3: TGTGCCAGCAGCTTAGGGCAGGGGTCGGTGCAGCCCCAGCATTTT. This translates into CASSLGQGSVQPQHF.

The rearrangement uses TRBV9 and TRBJ2-1, with D tentatively TRBD2 (6 bases). The V and J ends lost 3 bases and 0 bases respectively, with 16 bases between them. Germline CDR1 reads SGDLS; CDR2 reads YYNGEE. CDR3 length: 17 amino acids. CDR3 residues: CASSGHSGRSSYNEQFF. The CDR3 DNA is TGTGCCAGCAGCGGACATAGCGGCAGAAGCTCCTACAATGAGCAGTTCTTC. Full variable domain (missing parts from reference TRBV9 and TRBJ2-1): DSGVTQTPKHLITATGQRVTLRCSPRSGDLSVYWYQQSLDQGLQFLIQYYNGEERAKGNILERFSAQQFPDLHSELNLSSLELGDSALYFCASSGHSGRSSYNEQFFGPGTRLTVL.